Reported below is one T cell receptor (beta chain). As yet, its antigen is unknown. CDR1 is PRHDT and CDR2 is FYEKMQ in the germline V gene (reference sequence). The CDR3 totals 11 residues. The libraries of TRB cDNA were prepared using 5' RACE with UMI labels. TCRdb reprocessed the 5' RACE reads; each CDR3 protein has one entry and no DNA is given. This sample's table has over 70,000 distinct CDR3 sequences. The sample comes from a study of CXCR3-negative and CXCR3-positive naive CD8 T cells. General study points: A higher hydrophobicity marked the TRB CDR3s of CXCR3-positive naive cells versus CXCR3-negative naive cells.

The chain is built from TRBV13 and TRBJ2-7. The clonotype originates from a human donor in good health. Some clones in this sample may be carry-over from other donors' samples. Material for sequencing was naive CXCR3+ CD8+ T cells from blood. Documented subset: CD45RO-CCR7+CD27+CD95- naive CD8+ T cells expressing CXCR3 (TNR3+). The CDR3 sequence is CASSLGPEQYF.